A single sample is the source of the 6 T cell receptor beta chains below, sequenced in a study of T cell repertoires in cytomegalovirus infection (dated by TCRdb to the late 2010s). Reads for this sample came from an Illumina HiSeq 1500. TCRdb reran the public reads through fastp at Q25 and MiXCR, keeping productive beta chains. Here each entry gathers all rows of one CDR3 protein and keeps the most common genes and DNA. The sample has around 190,000 distinct CDR3 sequences on record, 13% to 15% of them singletons. The ten top clones hold approximately 30% of the sample. The source material was PBMCs. These receptors all come from a human donor in good health (CMV status not recorded). Some clones in this sample may be carry-over from other donors' samples.

This clonotype was counted many times. The chain is built from TRBV11-2 and TRBJ1-2; 8 bases fit TRBD1. Germline values: CDR1 SGHAT, CDR2 FQNNGV. The CDR3 extends over 14 amino acids. After removal of 3 bases from V and 4 bases from J, the junction contained 4 bases not matched to a gene. CDR3: CASSFQGAGYGYTF. DNA of the CDR3: TGTGCCAGCAGCTTTCAGGGGGCTGGCTATGGCTACACCTTC.

V gene TRBV20-1 combines with J gene TRBJ1-5; 9 bases are a match to TRBD1. The CDR3 is 11 amino acids. V lost 5 bases and J lost 16; bases outside the gene matches: 9. Germline assignment: CDR1 DFQATT and CDR2 SNEGSKA (reference sequence). CDR3 amino acids: CSAPDRDRAHF. As DNA, the CDR3 is TGCAGTGCTCCAGATCGGGACAGGGCACATTTT.

This clonotype has a handful of counts. V and J are TRBV5-1 and TRBJ2-2; D may be TRBD1 (5 bases). Germline CDR1 reads SGHRS; CDR2 reads YFSETQ. The CDR3 runs to 15 residues. The V gene lost 7 bases and the J gene lost 0 bases, with 13 bases spanning the gap. CDR3 DNA: TGCGCCAGCGGCCAGGGTGACGCGAACACCGGGGAGCTGTTTTTT. It is translated as CASGQGDANTGELFF.

The J gene is TRBJ2-1, the V gene TRBV6-1; unclear D gene. CDR1 and CDR2 (germline): MNHNS, SASEGT. V lost 7 bases, J lost 2 bases, and 15 bases lay in between. CDR3 size: 15 residues. In DNA, the CDR3 is TGTGCCAGCAACTTAGGACCCCCAGCCTACAATGAGCAGTTCTTC. It yields the protein CASNLGPPAYNEQFF.

The rearrangement joins TRBV2 to TRBJ2-5, with D possibly TRBD2 on 5 matching bases. The CDR3 runs to 14 residues. Germline V lookup: CDR1 SNHLY, CDR2 FYNNEI. V gave up 2 bases and J gave up 4 bases, with 11 bases separating them. CDR3 sequence reads: CASSERASGETQYF. The CDR3, as DNA: TGTGCCAGCAGTGAAAGGGCAAGCGGAGAGACCCAGTACTTC. Full variable domain (rest looked up from reference TRBV2 and TRBJ2-5): EPEVTQTPSHQVTQMGQEVILRCVPISNHLYFYWYRQILGQKVEFLVSFYNNEISEKSEIFDDQFSVERPDGSNFTLKIRSTKLEDSAMYFCASSERASGETQYFGPGTRLLVL.

J is TRBJ2-1 and V is TRBV7-9, with TRBD2 as a possible D gene (6 bases). Between the trimmed V and J ends, which lost 3 bases and 3 bases, there was a span of 9 bases. The CDR3 is 14 amino acids. The germline V gene has CDR1 SEHNR and CDR2 FQNEAQ (reference sequence). The CDR3 DNA is TGTGCCAGCAGCTTCAGGACTATCTACAATGAGCAGTTCTTC. It encodes CASSFRTIYNEQFF.